The rows below give T cell receptor beta chains drawn from one sample of a study of neoadjuvant anti-PD-1 for oral cavity cancer. Data came from immunoSEQ multiplex PCR; TCRdb stores just in-frame clones and leaves some out. The repertoire holds over 65,000 clones, with 85% as singletons. The sequences come from PBMCs, collected after nivolumab (anti-PD-1) treatment. The receptors stem from a person between 35 and 79 years old with oral cavity squamous cell carcinoma. The conserved cysteine and the conserved F or W are not part of the CDR3 here.

>TRBV10-3|TRBJ2-5
AIPYPCKTESPAQETQY
>TRBV28|TRBJ1-5
ASADDRVNQPQH
>TRBV19|TRBJ1-5
ASSTTGVSWNQPQH
>TRBV9|TRBJ2-5
ASSVDVVSQETQY
>TRBV27|TRBJ2-1
ASLQPPSYNEQF
>TRBV2|TRBJ1-1
ASAQVRGVTEAF
>TRBV7-9|TRBJ1-2
ASSLGGAYGYT
>TRBV28|TRBJ1-1
ASSLIRAESTEAF
>TRBV27|TRBJ2-3
ASSLAPWRAKADTQY
>TRBV7-9|TRBJ2-6
ASSPNLNSGANVLT
>TRBV28|TRBJ1-1
ASFSGMNTEAF
>TRBV5-6|TRBJ2-3
ASSPRTPRDTQY
>TRBV11-1|TRBJ2-3
ASSYGTGSTDTQY
>TRBV25-1|TRBJ1-2
ASSDFSGGDYGYT
>TRBV25-1|TRBJ1-4
ASSHRVNEKLF
>TRBV30|TRBJ1-5
AWSDGYSNQPQH
>TRBV6-5|TRBJ2-7
ASSKAAGGSYEQY
>TRBV6-5|TRBJ1-2
ASSSGQALNYGYT
>TRBV6-5|TRBJ2-7
ASSYRAGSYEQY
>TRBV7-7|TRBJ2-2
ASSPRTGTGELF
>TRBV28|TRBJ1-2
ASGTVNYGYT
>TRBV4-1|TRBJ2-3
ASSQGRTGPTDTQY
>TRBV6-4|TRBJ2-1
ASSVLAGVGEQF
>TRBV11-2|TRBJ2-6
ASRRPGQGISGANVLT
>TRBV28|TRBJ2-7
ASSLLGLTYEQY
>TRBV5-1|TRBJ2-7
ASSLGQGESYEQY
>TRBV6-7|TRBJ2-7
ASRRIPTPGIPYEQY
>TRBV7-3|TRBJ2-1
ASSPGRATYNEQF
>TRBV7-9|TRBJ2-1
ASTLGGSYNEQF
>TRBV5-4|TRBJ2-1
ASSFQGGNNEQF
>TRBV5-1|TRBJ1-3
ASSFAAATSGNTIY
>TRBV29-1|TRBJ2-3
SVEEIFLTTDTQY
>TRBV9|TRBJ2-1
ASSVATSMDEQF
>TRBV30|TRBJ2-5
AWSGQGGETQY
>TRBV7-2|TRBJ2-3
ASSPGLTSTDTQY
>TRBV5-1|TRBJ1-1
ASSWTENTEAF
>TRBV6-6|TRBJ2-7
ASSQTLNGVLKY
>TRBV2|TRBJ2-4
ASEREGIQY
>TRBV5-1|TRBJ2-3
ASSLGGTDTQY
>TRBV11-2|TRBJ2-7
ASSSTWTWEQY